The 32 T cell receptor beta chains below all came from one sample that was sequenced in a study of shared clonotypes between healthy human individuals. This table comes from immunoSEQ multiplex PCR, and its TCRdb copy is limited to in-frame clones, with some not included. The sample holds 190,000 or so clones, around 63% seen once. Sequenced input: memory CD4+ T cells sorted from blood. Subset defined: CD45RA-negative fraction. Receptors originate from a young man in good health.

The chain joins TRBV20-1 to TRBJ2-1, with unresolved D. Germline values: CDR1 DFQATT, CDR2 SNEGSKA (reference sequence). The CDR3 loop spans 11 amino acids. Trimming cost V 0 bases and J 10 bases, with 7 bases left between them. DNA of the CDR3: TGCAGTGCTAGAGAGGGCGGAGAGCAGTTCTTC. This sequence encodes CSAREGGEQFF.

The J gene is TRBJ2-1, the V gene TRBV2; 8 bases line up with TRBD1. CDR1 is SNHLY and CDR2 is FYNNEI in the germline V gene. There are 16 residues in the CDR3. J lost 5 bases, V lost 3 bases, and 9 bases had no gene match. DNA for the CDR3: TGTGCCAGCAGTGAGGATGGTGGGACAGGCAACAATGAGCAGTTCTTC. This encodes CASSEDGGTGNNEQFF.

V is TRBV19 and J is TRBJ2-1; weak D call: TRBD2 (7 bases). The germline CDR1 and CDR2 sequences are LNHDA and SQIVND (reference sequence). This CDR3 has 17 amino acids. V lost 4 bases, J lost 7 bases, and 23 bases lay in between. CDR3 sequence: CASSTPRGAGVRNEQFF. The CDR3 DNA sequence: TGTGCCAGTAGTACGCCCCGGGGGGCGGGAGTTCGGAATGAGCAGTTCTTC.

Only a few counts were recorded for this clone. CDR3 bases: TGTGCCAGCAGCTTACGTTCGACCACAGATACGCAGTATTTT. It codes for CASSLRSTTDTQYF. The V and J genes are TRBV7-2 and TRBJ2-3; D gene ambiguous. The CDR3 length is 14 residues. The ends were cut back, 2 bases at V and 2 bases at J, with 8 bases in the middle. Germline V gene data show CDR1 as SGHTA and CDR2 as FQGNSA.

The chain employs TRBV9 and TRBJ2-7, with D possibly being TRBD1 (5 bases). Trimming removed 0 bases at V and 7 bases at J, with 11 bases between. The CDR3 contains 13 residues. The germline V gene encodes CDR1 SGDLS and CDR2 YYNGEE. The CDR3 spells CASSVEGAGEQYF. As DNA, the CDR3 is TGTGCCAGCAGCGTAGAAGGGGCTGGAGAGCAGTACTTC.

The CDR3 region has the DNA TGTGCCAGCAGCCCACGTTCAGGGTTAGCGAACATTCAGTACTTC. Encoded protein: CASSPRSGLANIQYF. The V and J genes are TRBV9 and TRBJ2-4; the D call may be TRBD1 or TRBD2 (5 bases each). Trimming shortened V by 4 bases and J by 7 bases, and 18 bases separated the two germline ends. The V gene's germline CDR1 is SGDLS and CDR2 YYNGEE. The CDR3 runs to 15 residues.

V usage is TRBV27 and J usage is TRBJ2-3; the D is unclear. The CDR3 spans 14 residues. Germline V gives CDR1 MNHEY, CDR2 SMNVEV (reference sequence). V was trimmed by 1 base and J by 0 bases, leaving 5 bases between them. The CDR3 reads CASSLFSSTDTQYF. Written as DNA, the CDR3 is TGTGCCAGCAGTTTATTCTCTAGCACAGATACGCAGTATTTT.

The chain couples TRBV7-2 to TRBJ2-7, with D hard to call. Trimming stripped 1 base from V and 2 bases from J, with 3 bases between. Per germline, CDR1 SGHTA and CDR2 FQGNSA. The CDR3 totals 12 residues. DNA for the CDR3: TGTGCCAGCAGCTTAGGGGCCTACGAGCAGTACTTC. Translation gives CASSLGAYEQYF.

This clone was picked up a small number of times. This chain joins TRBV9 and TRBJ2-1; the D is unclear. The CDR3 totals 13 residues. Trimming cost V 8 bases and J 7 bases, with 16 bases left between them. Germline CDR1 SGDLS, CDR2 YYNGEE. The chain's CDR3 is CASSREARNEQFF. CDR3 nucleotide sequence: TGTGCCAGTTCGAGAGAAGCTAGGAATGAGCAGTTCTTC.

In its sample, this clone was seen a few times. The chain carries TRBV19 and TRBJ1-2; TRBD1 is a possible D gene (5 bases). The CDR3 contains 15 residues. V lost 3 bases and J 6 bases, leaving 17 bases between the germline ends. Germline CDR1 LNHDA, CDR2 SQIVND (reference sequence). CDR3 loop: CASSMTGTPRHGYTF. CDR3 sequence (DNA): TGTGCCAGTAGTATGACCGGGACTCCGCGACATGGCTACACCTTC.

This clone has more than one count but fewer than ten. This specimen includes other DNA sequences encoding the same CDR3. The rearrangement links TRBV9 to TRBJ2-5, with D possibly being TRBD1 (5 bases). This CDR3 has 14 residues. V was clipped by 0 bases and J by 2 bases, with 8 bases between them. Germline V gene sequence: CDR1 SGDLS, CDR2 YYNGEE. Here the CDR3 DNA reads TGTGCCAGCAGCGTAGGAACAGGACAAGAGACCCAGTACTTC. It specifies CASSVGTGQETQYF.

The rearrangement joins TRBV5-1 to TRBJ2-1; D tentatively reads TRBD1 or TRBD2 (5 bases each). Trimming removed 8 bases at V and 5 bases at J, with 17 bases between. The CDR3 spans 14 residues. Germline V lookup: CDR1 SGHRS, CDR2 YFSETQ. DNA of the CDR3: TGCGCCAGTTCCGGGACGCTAAGAGACAATGAGCAGTTCTTC. Encoded protein: CASSGTLRDNEQFF.

The CDR3 nucleotides are TGCGCCAGCGCGACTAGCGGGGGAACCAATGAGCAGTTCTTC. This sequence encodes CASATSGGTNEQFF. This chain uses TRBV10-1 with TRBJ2-1; 12 bases agree with TRBD2. V shed 8 bases and J 6 bases; nucleotides not matched to a gene: 5. The CDR3 loop spans 14 amino acids. Germline V gene lookup returns CDR1 WNHNN and CDR2 SYGVQD (reference sequence).

This clone was seen more than once but under ten times. The genes are TRBV6-5 and TRBJ1-2, with 7 bases matching TRBD1. Germline V gives CDR1 MNHEY, CDR2 SVGAGI. The trim removed 0 bases at V and 6 bases at J, leaving 7 bases unmatched. This CDR3 comprises 15 residues. The CDR3 loop reads CASSYSGIQGNGYTF. CDR3 nucleotide sequence: TGTGCCAGCAGTTACTCAGGCATACAGGGGAATGGCTACACCTTC.

This chain links TRBV15 with TRBJ2-7; D possibly uses TRBD1 or TRBD2 (5 bases each). V was cut by 7 bases and J by 0 bases, with 13 bases left in between. Germline CDR1 LNHNV, CDR2 YYDKDF (reference sequence). The CDR3 contains 14 residues. The CDR3 here is CATKRDRHSYEQYF. In nucleotides, the CDR3 is TGTGCCACCAAGAGGGACCGTCACTCCTACGAGCAGTACTTC.

This clone was observed a handful of times. This clone may be a read error of a much larger clone one base away. This sample also contains other DNA sequences that code for the same CDR3. The chain has TRBV5-6 and TRBJ1-1; the D gene is possibly TRBD1 (5 bases). Trimming took off 2 bases at V and 1 base at J, with 6 bases between the two ends. Germline values: CDR1 SGHDT, CDR2 YYEEEE. The CDR3 runs 13 residues. The CDR3 DNA is TGTGCCAGCAGCTTCGGGGGGAACACTGAAGCTTTCTTT. Translation gives CASSFGGNTEAFF.

The genes are TRBV27 and TRBJ2-7; 10 bases are shared with TRBD2. The CDR3 has 16 residues. J was trimmed by 4 bases and V by 3 bases; bases with no gene match: 9. The germline CDR1 and CDR2 sequences are MNHEY and SMNVEV (reference sequence). CDR3 coding DNA: TGTGCCAGCAGTTTTGAGCGGGAGGGCAAAGGATACGAGCAGTACTTC. Translation: CASSFEREGKGYEQYF.

This clone was observed a handful of times. The chain carries TRBV25-1 and TRBJ2-7, with D perhaps TRBD2 (5 bases). The V end was cut by 2 bases, the J end by 1 base, with 18 bases between. Per the germline V gene, CDR1 is MGHDK and CDR2 is SYGVNS. This CDR3 is 17 amino acids long. The CDR3 bases are TGTGCCAGCAGTGAAGACGGGCGGCCTAGCTATTCCTACGAGCAGTACTTC. Protein product: CASSEDGRPSYSYEQYF.

The CDR3 is CSVADGPYEQYF. The DNA for the CDR3 is TGCAGCGTGGCGGACGGCCCCTACGAGCAGTACTTC. The rearrangement links TRBV29-1 to TRBJ2-7, with D hard to call. Trimming removed 6 bases at V and 2 bases at J, with 11 bases between. Per the germline V gene, CDR1 is SQVTM and CDR2 is ANQGSEA. CDR3 length equals 12 residues.

The chain is built from TRBV7-7 and TRBJ2-6; a weak D match, TRBD2 (5 bases). This CDR3 is built from 16 residues. Trimming stripped 5 bases from V and 2 bases from J, with 13 bases between. Germline V gene lookup returns CDR1 SSHAT and CDR2 FNYEAQ (reference sequence). The CDR3 DNA reads as TGTGCCAGCAGCCCATCCACCGGGGCTGGGGCCAACGTCCTGACTTTC. Protein: CASSPSTGAGANVLTF.

The chain couples TRBV6-4 to TRBJ1-1; maybe TRBD1 (5 bases). In germline, CDR1 is MRHNA, CDR2 SNTAGT. Trimming cost V 4 bases and J 3 bases, with 9 bases left between them. The CDR3 contains 13 residues. The CDR3 DNA is TGTGCCAGCAGTGTTTCCAGGGACACTGAAGCTTTCTTT. This gives the protein CASSVSRDTEAFF.

This clone has only a few counts. The V call is TRBV5-6, the J call TRBJ1-1, with D unclear. V was trimmed by 5 bases and J by 7 bases, leaving 12 bases between them. The CDR3 contains 12 residues. CDR1 SGHDT and CDR2 YYEEEE come from the germline V gene. The CDR3 DNA reads TGTGCCAGCAGTCCCGGACGGCATGAAGCTTTCTTT. Protein product: CASSPGRHEAFF.

The rearrangement uses TRBV15 and TRBJ2-3; possible D gene TRBD1, 5 bases. CDR1 and CDR2 (germline): LNHNV, YYDKDF (reference sequence). This CDR3 contains 16 residues. V lost 1 base to trimming and J lost 0 bases, with 11 bases between them. CDR3 sequence: CATSRGRTRSTDTQYF. As DNA, the CDR3 is TGTGCCACCAGCAGAGGACGGACAAGGAGCACAGATACGCAGTATTTT. Drawing the rest from reference TRBV15 and TRBJ2-3, the complete variable domain is DAMVIQNPRYQVTQFGKPVTLSCSQTLNHNVMYWYQQKSSQAPKLLFHYYDKDFNNEADTPDNFQSRRPNTSFCFLDIRSPGLGDTAMYLCATSRGRTRSTDTQYFGPGTRLTVL.

The CDR3 DNA is TGTGCCTGGCGTTATGATTCGGGACAGGGCAAATCCTACGAGCAGTACTTC. Protein product: CAWRYDSGQGKSYEQYF. J is TRBJ2-7 and V is TRBV30; 9 positions match TRBD1. Trimming at V came to 5 bases and at J to 1 base, leaving 15 bases not matched to a gene. Germline lookup yields CDR1 GTSNPN and CDR2 SVGIG (reference sequence). The CDR3 has 17 residues.

The J gene is TRBJ1-2, the V gene TRBV19; no firm D call. V was clipped by 3 bases and J by 3 bases, with 14 bases between them. Germline V gene lookup returns CDR1 LNHDA and CDR2 SQIVND (reference sequence). This CDR3 region has 15 residues. The CDR3 spells CASSIRDGRHYGYTF. Written as DNA, the CDR3 is TGTGCCAGTAGTATTCGAGACGGCAGACACTATGGCTACACCTTC.

This chain uses TRBV4-1 with TRBJ1-4; D gene ambiguous. CDR3 length: 16 amino acids. Germline CDR1 MGHRA, CDR2 YSYEKL. Trimming stripped 2 bases from V and 8 bases from J, with 18 bases between. The chain's CDR3 is CASSQTEERSREKLFF. The CDR3 nucleotides are TGCGCCAGCAGCCAAACCGAAGAAAGAAGTCGAGAAAAACTGTTTTTT.

At least ten counts were recorded for this clone. This chain joins TRBV4-2 and TRBJ1-2; no clear D gene. V lost 1 base and J 6 bases, leaving 9 bases between the germline ends. The germline gives CDR1 LGHNA, CDR2 YNFKEQ. This CDR3 has 13 amino acids. In DNA form, the CDR3 reads TGTGCCAGCAGCCAAGGACGTATAGATGGCTACACCTTC. Translating gives CASSQGRIDGYTF.

This clone was detected many times. The chain has TRBV18 and TRBJ1-1, with 9 bases identical to TRBD1. V was clipped by 2 bases and J by 1 base; unmatched bases: 8. This CDR3 region has 17 residues. The germline V gene has CDR1 KGHSH and CDR2 LQKENI. CDR3 DNA: TGTGCCAGCTCACCAGTGGACAGGGGAACTACGAACACTGAAGCTTTCTTT. This translates into CASSPVDRGTTNTEAFF.

The rearrangement joins TRBV5-4 to TRBJ2-2, with D unclear. V was shortened by 3 bases and J by 1 base, with 10 bases between the two germline ends. CDR3 length equals 15 residues. Germline V gene lookup returns CDR1 SGHNT and CDR2 YYREEE (reference sequence). CDR3 sequence (DNA): TGTGCCAGCAGCTCCGGGCGGATGAACACCGGGGAGCTGTTTTTT. This gives the protein CASSSGRMNTGELFF.

This sequence joins TRBV7-2 and TRBJ2-5; D ambiguous. The germline CDR1 and CDR2 sequences are SGHTA and FQGNSA. Trimming took off 3 bases at V and 5 bases at J, with 10 bases between the two ends. This CDR3 comprises 13 residues. The CDR3 region is CASSLSLLETQYF. CDR3 coding DNA: TGTGCCAGCAGCTTGTCGTTACTGGAGACCCAGTACTTC.

This sequence joins TRBV28 and TRBJ1-4; TRBD1 matches at 8 bases. This CDR3 comprises 13 residues. V lost 2 bases to trimming and J lost 10 bases; unmatched junction nucleotides: 3. Looked up from germline, CDR1 is MDHEN and CDR2 is SYDVKM. CDR3 loop: CASSLGTGLKLFF. CDR3 in DNA: TGTGCCAGCAGTTTAGGGACAGGCCTAAAACTGTTTTTT.

A single count supports this clone. V and J are TRBV6-1 and TRBJ2-3; 7 nucleotides match TRBD1. V shed 1 base, J shed 3 bases, and the junction held 4 bases outside the gene matches. The CDR3 length is 15 residues. Germline CDR1 MNHNS, CDR2 SASEGT. CDR3 in DNA: TGTGCCAGCAGTGAAGAGGGGGCAAGGACAGATACGCAGTATTTT. Protein product: CASSEEGARTDTQYF.